This passage covers 14 T cell receptor beta chains from one sample sequenced in a study of cytomegalovirus exposure and HLA in healthy donors. The PCR was carried out with 60 Vbeta primers and 13 Jbeta primers. Profiled with immunoSEQ multiplex PCR; TCRdb holds only in-frame clones, not every one. The data show some 190,000 clones, about 10% seen once. Input material: PBMCs. The receptors were gathered from a woman aged 25 to 39 in good health and CMV-seropositive.

J is TRBJ2-1 and V is TRBV21-1; the D segment call TRBD2 is taken from the table without a DNA check. TRBV21-1 is shown as a pseudogene. The CDR3 is 13 amino acids. CDR3 in DNA: TGTGCCAGCAGCCCCCTTCAGCGGGAGGATGGGTTCTTC. Its translation: CASSPLQREDGFF.

The chain combines TRBV5-1 with TRBJ1-2; tentatively, D is TRBD1 (6 bases). The CDR3 runs 15 residues. The germline CDR1 and CDR2 sequences are SGHRS and YFSETQ. V was cut by 4 bases and J by 0 bases, with 13 bases left in between. CDR3 sequence reads: CASSITGSPNYGYTF. The DNA for the CDR3 is TGCGCCAGCAGCATCACAGGGTCCCCTAACTATGGCTACACCTTC.

Here the CDR3 reads CASSETGINSPLHF. CDR3 bases: TGTGCCAGCAGCGAAACAGGGATTAATTCACCCCTCCACTTT. J is TRBJ1-6 and V is TRBV6-6; maybe TRBD1 (6 bases). Trimming cost V 6 bases and J 6 bases, with 12 bases left between them. This CDR3 has 14 residues. In germline, CDR1 is MNHNY, CDR2 SVGAGI (reference sequence).

This clone has more than one count but fewer than ten. The chain has TRBV5-1 and TRBJ2-1; 9 nucleotides align to TRBD2. CDR1 and CDR2 (germline): SGHRS, YFSETQ. The junction had 15 bases not matched to a gene; V was cut back by 1 base and J by 13 bases. CDR3 size: 16 residues. The CDR3 is CASSLNFRLAGNVQFF. The CDR3 DNA sequence: TGCGCCAGCAGCTTGAATTTTCGGCTAGCGGGAAATGTACAGTTCTTC.

This sequence joins TRBV5-6 and TRBJ2-5; tentative D call: TRBD2 (5 bases). The DNA end lines up better with TRBJ2-7; the J call may be wrong. This CDR3 comprises 17 residues. Germline loops: CDR1 SGHDT, CDR2 YYEEEE. In nucleotides, the CDR3 is TGTGCCAGCAGCAAGGACCCGTTCCTAGCTTCCAGGTACGAGCAGTACTTC. Translated: CASSKDPFLASRYEQYF.

This clone has just a few counts. The chain is built from TRBV6-1 and TRBJ1-3; the D is unclear. CDR3 length: 14 amino acids. CDR1 and CDR2 from the germline V gene are MNHNS and SASEGT. Trimming cost V 3 bases and J 5 bases, with 11 bases left between them. Here the CDR3 reads CASSDRVGRNTIYF. As DNA, the CDR3 is TGTGCCAGCAGTGACCGAGTCGGGAGAAACACCATATATTTT.

V gene TRBV6-6 combines with J gene TRBJ1-5, with TRBD1 matching 11 bases. CDR1 and CDR2 from the germline V gene are MNHNY and SVGAGI (reference sequence). V lost 6 bases to trimming and J lost 7 bases; unmatched junction nucleotides: 8. The CDR3 totals 15 residues. The CDR3 DNA reads TGTGCCAGCAGCCCCGGGACAGGGGGAAGACAGCCCCAGCATTTT. As protein: CASSPGTGGRQPQHF.

This clone turned up a few times. J is TRBJ2-2 and V is TRBV11-2; 14 nucleotides match TRBD2. Germline V CDR1 and CDR2: SGHAT, FQNNGV. The trim removed 5 bases at V and 5 bases at J, leaving 7 bases unmatched. The CDR3 is made up of 17 amino acids. CDR3 sequence: CASSKGLAGEGTGELFF. The CDR3 nucleotides are TGTGCCAGCAGCAAGGGACTAGCGGGAGAGGGGACCGGGGAGCTGTTTTTT.

This clone occurred a few times. This chain uses TRBV5-1 with TRBJ2-1; 9 bases are shared with TRBD1. Germline loops: CDR1 SGHRS, CDR2 YFSETQ. This CDR3 spans 15 amino acids. Trimming at V came to 3 bases and at J to 8 bases, leaving 9 bases not matched to a gene. The CDR3 protein is CASSSRTGAGHEQFF. The DNA for the CDR3 is TGCGCCAGCAGCTCGAGGACAGGGGCGGGCCATGAGCAGTTCTTC. The full variable domain, completed using reference TRBV5-1 and TRBJ2-1, is KAGVTQTPRYLIKTRGQQVTLSCSPISGHRSVSWYQQTPGQGLQFLFEYFSETQRNKGNFPGRFSGRQFSNSRSEMNVSTLELGDSALYLCASSSRTGAGHEQFFGPGTRLTVL.

This clone has just a few counts. The gene calls are TRBV6-5 and TRBJ2-7; D perhaps matches TRBD1 (8 bases). Trimming took 6 bases from V and 5 from J, leaving 17 bases between them. The CDR3 covers 14 residues. Germline CDR1 reads MNHEY; CDR2 reads SVGAGI. DNA for the CDR3: TGTGCCAGCAGGGATCTACAGGGGGGGCACGAGCAGTACTTC. This gives the protein CASRDLQGGHEQYF.

This chain connects TRBV6-5 to TRBJ2-7, with D possibly TRBD1 on 6 matching bases. The ends were cut back, 7 bases at V and 3 bases at J, with 10 bases in the middle. The CDR3 runs 12 residues. The germline gives CDR1 MNHEY, CDR2 SVGAGI. The CDR3 loop reads CASKGDYYEQYF. The DNA for the CDR3 is TGTGCCAGCAAGGGGGATTACTACGAGCAGTACTTC.

This clone came up a few times. The V and J genes are TRBV2 and TRBJ1-2; D is perhaps TRBD1 (6 bases). V lost 6 bases and J 2 bases, leaving 10 bases between the germline ends. The CDR3 is made up of 13 amino acids. Germline-derived CDR1 and CDR2 are SNHLY and FYNNEI. The CDR3 region is CASRVQGNYGYTF. CDR3 in DNA: TGTGCCAGCAGGGTACAGGGAAACTATGGCTACACCTTC.

The chain uses TRBV5-1 and TRBJ2-3, with D unclear. Germline lookup yields CDR1 SGHRS and CDR2 YFSETQ. CDR3 size: 15 residues. The germline V and J ends were trimmed by 0 bases and 1 base, with 9 bases remaining between them. The CDR3 coding sequence is TGCGCCAGCAGCTTGGCCATCCCCCGCACAGATACGCAGTATTTT. Protein: CASSLAIPRTDTQYF.

This clone has more than one count but fewer than ten. The V gene is TRBV5-4, the J gene TRBJ2-1, with D perhaps TRBD1 (5 bases). V lost 3 bases and J lost 3, with 16 bases in between. CDR1 and CDR2 (germline): SGHNT, YYREEE (reference sequence). The CDR3 is 16 amino acids. The CDR3 is CASSSFFQGFYNEQFF. CDR3 bases: TGTGCCAGCAGCTCATTCTTCCAGGGTTTCTACAATGAGCAGTTCTTC. Full variable domain (outside the CDR3, taken from reference TRBV5-4 and TRBJ2-1): ETGVTQSPTHLIKTRGQQVTLRCSSQSGHNTVSWYQQALGQGPQFIFQYYREEENGRGNFPPRFSGLQFPNYSSELNVNALELDDSALYLCASSSFFQGFYNEQFFGPGTRLTVL.